This T cell receptor (beta chain) was retrieved from a study of blood T cells in healthy people across ages. This clonotype came up many times. PCR was performed a second time for roughly 6 to 12 cycles using a sample-barcoded 5' primer and a J-beta primer mix. TCRdb analysed the 5' RACE reads with MiXCR anew, one entry per CDR3 protein. In the table there are about 800,000 distinct CDR3 sequences, 20% to 25% of which are singletons. This sample was also put to use in a study of T cells of mothers and their children. That publication notes: Mother-child pairs who were related displayed a slightly higher overlap than unrelated pairs, a difference that was non-significant.

Sequencing was carried out using blood. The sequence came from a boy aged 5-17 years in good health.

The CDR3 region has the DNA TGCAGCGTTGAGGTGACAGGTACTCCGGTCGAGCAGTACTTC. It is translated as CSVEVTGTPVEQYF. This sequence joins TRBV29-1 and TRBJ2-7; D is perhaps TRBD1 (6 bases). With 3 bases removed from V and 6 bases from J, the gap between germline ends came to 18 bases. Germline V lookup: CDR1 SQVTM, CDR2 ANQGSEA. This CDR3 has 14 residues.